This paragraph reports one T cell receptor (beta chain). Its specificity is not known. The PCR ran on 60 Vbeta and 13 Jbeta primers. Profiling relied on immunoSEQ multiplex PCR, and the TCRdb table lists in-frame clones only, not all of them. The sample lists about 220,000 clones, approximately 88% occurring once. This entry belongs to a study of cytomegalovirus exposure and HLA in healthy donors. About the research overall: The roughly 100 million unique TCR beta sequences, from approximately 170 million T cells, were found by an earlier analysis. Membership in the Caucasian-associated ancestry cluster was found for approximately 85% of roughly 400 genotyped donors.

The study's findings and limits: Later, an analysis found that common viral pathogens appeared to be linked with several of the most significant clusters. Most subjects' HLA-A and HLA-B alleles were reportedly predicted from TCR beta sequences.

V lost 4 bases and J lost 2; bases outside the gene matches: 5. CDR1 is MGHRA, CDR2 YSYEKL, per germline. The CDR3 has 16 amino acids. This TCR derives from a boy aged 2 to 9 in good health and CMV-seronegative. Specimen: PBMCs. The V gene is TRBV4-1, the J gene TRBJ2-3; 11 bases are a match to TRBD2. CDR3 nucleotide sequence: TGCGCCAGCAGCCGCGGGACTAGCGGTATCACAGATACGCAGTATTTT. It specifies CASSRGTSGITDTQYF.